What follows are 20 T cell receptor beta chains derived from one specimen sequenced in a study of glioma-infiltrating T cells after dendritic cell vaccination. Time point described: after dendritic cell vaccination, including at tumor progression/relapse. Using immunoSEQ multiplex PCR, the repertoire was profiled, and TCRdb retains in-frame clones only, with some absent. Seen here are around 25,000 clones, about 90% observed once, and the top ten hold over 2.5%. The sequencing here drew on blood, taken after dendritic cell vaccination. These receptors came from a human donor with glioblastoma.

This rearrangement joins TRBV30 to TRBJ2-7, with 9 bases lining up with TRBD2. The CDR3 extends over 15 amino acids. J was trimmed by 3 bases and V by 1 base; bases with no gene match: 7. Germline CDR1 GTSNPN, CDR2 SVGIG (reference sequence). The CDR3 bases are TGTGCCTGGAGTGCGGCGGGGGGGCCTTTCTACGAGCAGTACTTC. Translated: CAWSAAGGPFYEQYF.

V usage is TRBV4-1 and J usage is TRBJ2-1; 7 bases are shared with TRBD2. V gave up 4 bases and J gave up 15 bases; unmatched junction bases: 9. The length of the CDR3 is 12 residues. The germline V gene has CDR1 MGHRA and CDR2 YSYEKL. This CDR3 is CASSRSGLVLFF. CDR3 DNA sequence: TGCGCCAGCAGCCGCTCAGGACTAGTTCTGTTCTTC.

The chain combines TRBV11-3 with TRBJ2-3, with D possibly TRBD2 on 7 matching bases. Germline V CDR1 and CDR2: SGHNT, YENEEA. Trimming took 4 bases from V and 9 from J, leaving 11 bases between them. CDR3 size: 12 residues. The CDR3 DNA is TGTGCCAGCAGCTCGAGGGGGGGGACGCAGTATTTT. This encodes CASSSRGGTQYF.

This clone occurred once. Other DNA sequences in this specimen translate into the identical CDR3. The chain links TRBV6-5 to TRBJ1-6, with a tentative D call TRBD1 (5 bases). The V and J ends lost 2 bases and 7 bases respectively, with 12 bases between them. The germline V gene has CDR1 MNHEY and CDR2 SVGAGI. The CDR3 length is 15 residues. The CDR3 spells CASSYEKGINSPLHF. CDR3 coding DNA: TGTGCCAGCAGTTACGAGAAGGGGATAAATTCACCCCTCCACTTT.

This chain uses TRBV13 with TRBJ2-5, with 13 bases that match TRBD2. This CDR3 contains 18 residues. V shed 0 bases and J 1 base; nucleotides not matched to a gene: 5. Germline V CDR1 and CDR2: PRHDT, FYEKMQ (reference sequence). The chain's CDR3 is CASSLGTSGRRVQETQYF. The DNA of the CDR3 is TGTGCCAGCAGCTTAGGGACTAGCGGGAGGCGTGTCCAAGAGACCCAGTACTTC.

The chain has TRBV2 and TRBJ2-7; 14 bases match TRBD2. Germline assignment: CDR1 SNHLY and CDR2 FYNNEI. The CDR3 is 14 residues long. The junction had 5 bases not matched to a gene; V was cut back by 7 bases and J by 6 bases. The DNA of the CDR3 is TGTGCCAGCACCGGACTAGCGGGGGGAACCGAGCAGTACTTC. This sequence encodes CASTGLAGGTEQYF. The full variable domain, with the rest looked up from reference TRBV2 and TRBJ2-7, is EPEVTQTPSHQVTQMGQEVILRCVPISNHLYFYWYRQILGQKVEFLVSFYNNEISEKSEIFDDQFSVERPDGSNFTLKIRSTKLEDSAMYFCASTGLAGGTEQYFGPGTRLTVT.

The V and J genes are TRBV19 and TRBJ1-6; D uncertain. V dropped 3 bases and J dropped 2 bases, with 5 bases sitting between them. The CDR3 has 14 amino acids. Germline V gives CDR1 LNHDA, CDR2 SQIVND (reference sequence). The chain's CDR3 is CASSIQAYNSPLHF. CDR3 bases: TGTGCCAGTAGTATCCAGGCCTATAATTCACCCCTCCACTTT.

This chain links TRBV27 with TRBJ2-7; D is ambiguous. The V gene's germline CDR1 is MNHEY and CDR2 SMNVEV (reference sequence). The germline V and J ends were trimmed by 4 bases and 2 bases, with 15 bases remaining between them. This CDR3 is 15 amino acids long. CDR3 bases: TGTGCCAGCAGTTCCGCTGGAGCTGAGACCTACGAGCAGTACTTC. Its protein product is CASSSAGAETYEQYF.

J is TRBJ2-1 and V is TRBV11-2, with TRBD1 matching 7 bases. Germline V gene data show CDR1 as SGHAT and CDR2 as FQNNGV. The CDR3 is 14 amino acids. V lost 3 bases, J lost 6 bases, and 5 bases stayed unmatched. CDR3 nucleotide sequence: TGTGCCAGCAGCTTCTTCGACAGGGCCAATGAGCAGTTCTTC. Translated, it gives CASSFFDRANEQFF. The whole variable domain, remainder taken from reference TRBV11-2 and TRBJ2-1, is EAGVAQSPRYKIIEKRQSVAFWCNPISGHATLYWYQQILGQGPKLLIQFQNNGVVDDSQLPKDRFSAERLKGVDSTLKIQPAKLEDSAVYLCASSFFDRANEQFFGPGTRLTVL.

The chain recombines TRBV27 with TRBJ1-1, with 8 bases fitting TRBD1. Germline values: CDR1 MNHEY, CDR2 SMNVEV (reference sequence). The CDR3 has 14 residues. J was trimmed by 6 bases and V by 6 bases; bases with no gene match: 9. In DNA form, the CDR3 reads TGTGCCAGCAGCTGGACAGGGAGGGTGGCTGAAGCTTTCTTT. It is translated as CASSWTGRVAEAFF.

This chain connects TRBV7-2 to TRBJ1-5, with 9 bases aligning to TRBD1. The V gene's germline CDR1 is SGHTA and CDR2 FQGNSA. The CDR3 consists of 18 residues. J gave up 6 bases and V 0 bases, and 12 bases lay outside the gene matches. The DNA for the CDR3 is TGTGCCAGCAGCTTAGCCCGATCGACAGGGGGAAATAGTCAGCCCCAGCATTTT. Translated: CASSLARSTGGNSQPQHF.

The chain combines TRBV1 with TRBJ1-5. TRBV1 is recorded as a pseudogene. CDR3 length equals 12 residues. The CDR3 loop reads CTSSQSEEPQHF. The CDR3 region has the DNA TGCACCAGCAGCCAGTCAGAGGAGCCCCAGCATTTT.

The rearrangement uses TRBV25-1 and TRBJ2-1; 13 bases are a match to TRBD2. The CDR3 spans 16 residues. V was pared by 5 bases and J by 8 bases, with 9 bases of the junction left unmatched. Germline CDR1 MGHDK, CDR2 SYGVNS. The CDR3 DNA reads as TGTGCCAGCAGTCCCCGGACTAGCGGGGGTTGGGATGAGCAGTTCTTC. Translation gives CASSPRTSGGWDEQFF. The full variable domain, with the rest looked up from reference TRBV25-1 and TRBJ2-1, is EADIYQTPRYLVIGTGKKITLECSQTMGHDKMYWYQQDPGMELHLIHYSYGVNSTEKGDLSSESTVSRIRTEHFPLTLESARPSHTSQYLCASSPRTSGGWDEQFFGPGTRLTVL.

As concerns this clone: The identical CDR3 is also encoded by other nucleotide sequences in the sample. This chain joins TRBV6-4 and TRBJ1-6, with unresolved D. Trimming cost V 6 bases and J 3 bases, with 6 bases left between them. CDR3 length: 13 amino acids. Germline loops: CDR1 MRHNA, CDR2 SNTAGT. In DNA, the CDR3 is TGTGCCAGCAGGCGAGACTATAATTCACCCCTCCACTTT. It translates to CASRRDYNSPLHF.

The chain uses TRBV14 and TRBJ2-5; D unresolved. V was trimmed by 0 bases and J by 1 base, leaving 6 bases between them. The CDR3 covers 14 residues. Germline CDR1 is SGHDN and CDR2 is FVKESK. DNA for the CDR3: TGTGCCAGCAGCCAAGATCTCCTCCAAGAGACCCAGTACTTC. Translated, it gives CASSQDLLQETQYF.

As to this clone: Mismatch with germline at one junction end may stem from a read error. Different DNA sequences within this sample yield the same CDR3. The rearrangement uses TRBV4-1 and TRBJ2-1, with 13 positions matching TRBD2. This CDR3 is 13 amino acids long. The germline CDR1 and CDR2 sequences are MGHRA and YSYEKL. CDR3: CASSQLGLAGEFF. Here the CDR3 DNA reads TGTGCCAGCAGCCAGCTCGGACTAGCGGGGGAGTTCTTC.

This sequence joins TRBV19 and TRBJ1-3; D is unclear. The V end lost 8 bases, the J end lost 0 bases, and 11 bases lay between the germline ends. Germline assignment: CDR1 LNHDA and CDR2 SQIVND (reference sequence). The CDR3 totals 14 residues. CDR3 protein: CASASSHSGNTIYF. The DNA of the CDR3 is TGTGCCAGTGCTAGCTCCCACTCTGGAAACACCATATATTTT.

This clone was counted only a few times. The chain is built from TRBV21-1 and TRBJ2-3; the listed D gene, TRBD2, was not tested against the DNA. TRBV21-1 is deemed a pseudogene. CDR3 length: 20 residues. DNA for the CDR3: TGTGCCAGCAGCAAAGGCGCGGACGGAGAAGGACTTTACCCCGCAGATACGCAGTATTTT. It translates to CASSKGADGEGLYPADTQYF.

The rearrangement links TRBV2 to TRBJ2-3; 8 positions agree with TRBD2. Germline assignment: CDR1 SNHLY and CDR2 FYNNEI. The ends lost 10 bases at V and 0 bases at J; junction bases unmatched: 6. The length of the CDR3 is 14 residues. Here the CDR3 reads CATTGGPSTDTQYF. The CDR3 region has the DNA TGTGCCACCACGGGGGGGCCTAGCACAGATACGCAGTATTTT.

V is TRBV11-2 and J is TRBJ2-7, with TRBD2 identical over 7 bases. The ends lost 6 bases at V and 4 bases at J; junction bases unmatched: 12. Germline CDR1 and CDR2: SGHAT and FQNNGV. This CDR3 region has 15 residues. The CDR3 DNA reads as TGTGCCAGCAGGCACCCGAGCGGGGAGGGATACGAGCAGTACTTC. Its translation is CASRHPSGEGYEQYF.